This T cell receptor beta chain is from a study of T cell responses to AZD1222 COVID-19 vaccine. Regarding the study as a whole: Clonal diversity was possibly underestimated; the donors were predominantly white British and more often female.

About this clone itself: Its specificity is unknown.

After removal of 4 bases from V and 3 bases from J, the junction contained 3 bases not matched to a gene. Germline CDR1 and CDR2: SGHRS and YFSETQ. The CDR3 totals 13 residues. Clones were sequenced by immunoSEQ multiplex PCR, and TCRdb holds only the in-frame ones, with some missing. Of fewer than 200,000 clones listed, 90% to 95% are singletons. This specimen consisted of peripheral blood, obtained 28 days after the second AZD1222 dose. The TCR originated in an adult who received the AZD1222 COVID-19 vaccine. The rearrangement joins TRBV5-1 to TRBJ1-1; 7 bases are a match to TRBD1. The CDR3 sequence is CASSPRGDTEAFF. CDR3 DNA: TGCGCCAGCAGCCCCAGGGGGGACACTGAAGCTTTCTTT.